This TCR beta chain is drawn from a study of CD8 T cells in Susac syndrome. Through negative isolation, CD4+ and CD8+ T cells were obtained, while TEMRA cells were enriched using FACS. Random hexamers were used to reverse transcribe the RNA input (about 0.5 to 1 ug). A multiplex approach, immunoSEQ multiplex PCR, amplified TCR beta CDR3 across 54 Vbeta and 13 Jbeta. One entry per CDR3 protein results from TCRdb running MiXCR on the immunoSEQ multiplex PCR reads. This sample has nearly 200,000 distinct CDR3 sequences, with roughly 96% found just once. The CDR3 length is 14 residues. The germline V gene has CDR1 MNHEY and CDR2 SMNVEV (reference sequence). The V end lost 3 bases, the J end lost 1 base, and 9 bases lay between the germline ends.

The gene calls are TRBV27 and TRBJ1-1; a weak D match, TRBD1 (6 bases). The receptor comes from a human donor with multiple sclerosis. The material sequenced was CD4+ T cells from PBMCs. The CDR3 DNA is TGTGCCAGCAGTTTCCAGGGACAGAACACTGAAGCTTTCTTT. It yields the protein CASSFQGQNTEAFF.